This T cell receptor (beta chain) was retrieved from a study of blood T cell repertoires in COVID-19. At the level of the study: COVID-19 samples from acute and convalescent phases originated in the United States, Italy and Spain. Sample material is recorded as cDNA or gDNA derived from T cells, B-cell-depleted T cells, or PBMCs.

As processed by the authors: Estimation of nucleated cell counts relied on the amplification of reference gene primers. The table came from immunoSEQ multiplex PCR; TCRdb's copy has only in-frame clones and leaves some out. That table is the source of V, J and clone size, and D and trimming were worked out from the DNA. The sample carries 110,000 to 150,000 clones, around 89% recorded once. From germline, CDR1 is LGHDT and CDR2 YNNKEL (reference sequence). This CDR3 region has 13 residues. J lost 8 bases, V lost 0 bases, and 2 bases had no gene match. The rearrangement joins TRBV3-1 (or the pseudogene TRBV3-2) to TRBJ1-2; 8 nucleotides line up with TRBD1. The clonotype comes from a woman aged 80 or older with acute or convalescent COVID-19. The specimen was peripheral blood. The CDR3 DNA reads as TGTGCCAGCAGCCAAGAACAGGGGGGCGGCTACACCTTC. It translates to CASSQEQGGGYTF.